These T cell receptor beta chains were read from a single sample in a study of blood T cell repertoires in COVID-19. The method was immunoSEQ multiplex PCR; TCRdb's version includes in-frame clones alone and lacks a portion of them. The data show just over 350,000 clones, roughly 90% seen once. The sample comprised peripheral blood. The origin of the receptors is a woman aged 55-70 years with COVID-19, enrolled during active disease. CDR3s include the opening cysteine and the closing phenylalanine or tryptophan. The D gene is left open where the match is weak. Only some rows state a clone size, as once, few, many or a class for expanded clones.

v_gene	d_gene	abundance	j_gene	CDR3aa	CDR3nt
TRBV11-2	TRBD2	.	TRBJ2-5	CASSRERGGETQYF	TGTGCCAGCAGCAGAGAGCGGGGCGGGGAGACCCAGTACTTC
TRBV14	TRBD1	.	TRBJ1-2	CASSQVVKGAGYGYTF	TGTGCCAGCAGCCAAGTCGTCAAGGGGGCCGGCTATGGCTACACCTTC
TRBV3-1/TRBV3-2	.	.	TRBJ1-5	CASSQEGGWQPQHF	TGTGCCAGCAGCCAAGAGGGGGGGTGGCAGCCCCAGCATTTT
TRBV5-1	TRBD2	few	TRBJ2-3	CASSLGTSGGERTDTQYF	TGCGCCAGCAGCCTCGGGACTAGCGGGGGAGAGCGCACAGATACGCAGTATTTT
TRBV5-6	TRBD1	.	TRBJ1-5	CASSSLRPGQFYSNQPQHF	TGTGCCAGCAGCTCTCTTCGACCGGGACAGTTTTATAGCAATCAGCCCCAGCATTTT
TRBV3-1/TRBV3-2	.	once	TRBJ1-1	CASRRILRTDGEKNTEAFF	TGTGCCAGCAGACGTATCCTTCGGACAGACGGAGAGAAGAACACTGAAGCTTTCTTT
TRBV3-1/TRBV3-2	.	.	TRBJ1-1	CASSPTRAVAFF	TGTGCCAGCAGCCCAACGAGGGCTGTAGCTTTCTTT
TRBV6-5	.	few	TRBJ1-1	CASPNEGNTEAFF	TGTGCCAGCCCTAATGAGGGGAACACTGAAGCTTTCTTT
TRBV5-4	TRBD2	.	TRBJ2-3	CASSSRSGGTDTQYF	TGTGCCAGCAGCTCGCGTAGCGGGGGCACAGATACGCAGTATTTT
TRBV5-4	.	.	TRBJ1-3	CASSLSYSGNTIYF	TGTGCCAGCAGCTTGTCCTACTCTGGAAACACCATATATTTT
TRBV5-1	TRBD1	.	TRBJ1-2	CASSLSGQGGGGYTF	TGCGCCAGCAGCTTGTCAGGACAGGGCGGTGGGGGCTACACCTTC
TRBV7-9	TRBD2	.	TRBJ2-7	CASSLLAGDYEQYF	TGTGCCAGCAGCTTACTAGCGGGGGACTACGAGCAGTACTTC
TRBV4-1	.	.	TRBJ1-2	CASSQSRDTYYGYTF	TGCGCCAGCAGCCAATCCCGGGACACCTACTATGGCTACACCTTC
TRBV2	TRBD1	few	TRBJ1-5	CASSGGTGPYQPQHF	TGTGCCAGCAGTGGGGGGACAGGACCGTATCAGCCCCAGCATTTT
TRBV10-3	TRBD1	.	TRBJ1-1	CAISDPYTGGGTEAFF	TGTGCCATCAGTGATCCATATACAGGGGGAGGAACTGAAGCTTTCTTT
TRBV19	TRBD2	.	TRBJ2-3	CASSISSGGTDTQYF	TGTGCCAGTAGTATAAGTAGCGGGGGTACTGATACGCAGTATTTT
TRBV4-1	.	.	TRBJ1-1	CASSRAGASTEAFF	TGCGCCAGCAGCCGGGCGGGGGCGTCCACTGAAGCTTTCTTT
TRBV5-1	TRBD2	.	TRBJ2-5	CASRRLAGGEETQYF	TGCGCCAGCAGGCGGCTAGCGGGGGGAGAAGAGACCCAGTACTTC
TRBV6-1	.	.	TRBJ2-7	CASSEILASEQYF	TGTGCCAGCAGTGAAATCCTAGCTAGTGAGCAGTACTTC
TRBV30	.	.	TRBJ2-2	CAWTGGAGSGELFF	TGTGCCTGGACCGGAGGGGCAGGGAGCGGGGAGCTGTTTTTT
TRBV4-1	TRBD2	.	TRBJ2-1	CASSQESQFRLAGVSEQFF	TGCGCCAGCAGCCAAGAATCGCAATTCCGACTAGCGGGCGTCAGTGAGCAGTTCTTC
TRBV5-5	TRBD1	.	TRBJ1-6	CASRAGTGASPLHF	TGTGCCAGCAGGGCCGGGACAGGGGCTTCACCCCTCCACTTT
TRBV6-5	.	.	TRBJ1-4	CASRSPTEREVFF	TGTGCCAGCAGGTCCCCCACCGAGCGAGAGGTGTTTTTT
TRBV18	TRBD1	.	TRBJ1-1	CASSRKLGQGYAEAFF	TGTGCCAGCTCACGCAAATTGGGACAGGGGTACGCTGAAGCTTTCTTT
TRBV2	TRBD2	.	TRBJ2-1	CASRALAGGLGEQFF	TGTGCCAGCAGGGCCCTAGCGGGGGGGCTCGGGGAGCAGTTCTTC
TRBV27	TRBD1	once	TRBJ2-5	CASSTHRGGETQYF	TGTGCCAGCAGTACTCACAGGGGTGGGGAGACCCAGTACTTC
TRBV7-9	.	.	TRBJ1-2	CASSPRQVHGYTF	TGTGCCAGCAGCCCCCGACAGGTCCATGGCTACACCTTC
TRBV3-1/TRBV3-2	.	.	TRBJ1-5	CASSQTPGINQPQHF	TGTGCCAGCAGCCAAACTCCAGGGATCAATCAGCCCCAGCATTTT
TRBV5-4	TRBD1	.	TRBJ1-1	CASSSTGDHTEAFF	TGTGCCAGCAGCTCGACAGGGGATCACACTGAAGCTTTCTTT
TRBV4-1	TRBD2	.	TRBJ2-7	CASSQISRTSGPPYEQYF	TGCGCCAGCAGCCAAATAAGTAGGACTAGCGGGCCTCCCTACGAGCAGTACTTC
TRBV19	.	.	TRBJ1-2	CASSIGRSSLGGYTF	TGTGCCAGTAGTATAGGGCGGTCGAGCCTCGGGGGCTACACCTTC
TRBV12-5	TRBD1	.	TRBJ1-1	CASGQQGATEAFF	TGTGCTAGTGGACAACAGGGGGCGACTGAAGCTTTCTTT
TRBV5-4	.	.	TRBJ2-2	CASSFFGLGAGELFF	TGTGCCAGCAGCTTTTTTGGGTTAGGGGCCGGGGAGCTGTTTTTT
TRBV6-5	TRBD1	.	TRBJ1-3	CASSYAIQGAGNTIYF	TGTGCCAGCAGTTACGCCATACAGGGGGCTGGAAACACCATATATTTT
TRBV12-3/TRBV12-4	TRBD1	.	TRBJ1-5	CASRQGDQPQHF	TGTGCCAGCAGACAGGGGGATCAGCCCCAGCATTTT
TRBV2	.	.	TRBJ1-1	CASTALTGGGEAFF	TGTGCCAGCACGGCGTTGACAGGCGGTGGTGAAGCTTTCTTT
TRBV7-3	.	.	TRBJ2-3	CASSLIGGTDTQYF	TGTGCCAGCAGCTTAATCGGGGGCACAGATACGCAGTATTTT
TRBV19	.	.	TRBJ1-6	CASKPGGWNNSPLHF	TGTGCCAGCAAACCGGGAGGATGGAACAATTCACCCCTCCACTTT
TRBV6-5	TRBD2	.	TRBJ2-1	CASRTLAGGYNEQFF	TGTGCCAGCAGAACACTAGCGGGGGGATACAATGAGCAGTTCTTC
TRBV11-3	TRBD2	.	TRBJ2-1	CASSLGLAGVSEQFF	TGTGCCAGCAGTCTGGGACTAGCCGGAGTAAGTGAGCAGTTCTTC
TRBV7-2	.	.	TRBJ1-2	CASSPGMGRANYGYTF	TGTGCCAGCAGCCCAGGGATGGGGCGCGCTAACTATGGCTACACCTTC
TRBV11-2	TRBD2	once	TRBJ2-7	CASSLITSGSYEQYF	TGTGCCAGCAGCTTAATTACTAGCGGATCCTACGAGCAGTACTTC
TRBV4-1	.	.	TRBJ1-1	CASSQDGGAFF	TGCGCCAGCAGCCAAGACGGTGGAGCTTTCTTT
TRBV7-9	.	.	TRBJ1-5	CASSKAGQPQHF	TGTGCCAGCAGCAAAGCCGGTCAGCCCCAGCATTTT
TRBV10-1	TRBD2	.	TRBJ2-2	CARSRGEGWTGELFF	TGCGCCCGCAGCCGGGGGGAGGGTTGGACCGGGGAGCTGTTTTTT
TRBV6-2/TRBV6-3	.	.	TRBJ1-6	CASSYGPVRPLHF	TGTGCCAGCAGTTACGGGCCCGTACGACCCCTCCACTTT
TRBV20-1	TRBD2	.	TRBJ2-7	CSASRSGAYEQYF	TGCAGTGCTAGTAGGAGCGGGGCATACGAGCAGTACTTC
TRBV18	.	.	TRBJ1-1	CASSSTGTEAFF	TGTGCCAGCTCGTCGACGGGGACTGAAGCTTTCTTT
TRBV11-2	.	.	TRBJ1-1	CASSGDSSEAFF	TGTGCCAGCAGCGGGGACTCTTCTGAAGCTTTCTTT
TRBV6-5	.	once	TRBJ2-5	CASSLTGLGETQYF	TGTGCCAGCAGCTTAACAGGGCTAGGAGAGACCCAGTACTTC
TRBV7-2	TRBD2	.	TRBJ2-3	CASSLVAGGVDTQYF	TGTGCCAGCAGCTTAGTTGCGGGGGGCGTTGATACGCAGTATTTT
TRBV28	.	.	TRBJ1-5	CASSFAGRGAEKPQHF	TGTGCCAGCAGTTTTGCCGGCAGGGGAGCGGAGAAGCCCCAGCATTTT
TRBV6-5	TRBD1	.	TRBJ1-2	CASSRDRVYGYTF	TGTGCCAGCAGTCGGGACAGGGTTTATGGCTACACCTTC